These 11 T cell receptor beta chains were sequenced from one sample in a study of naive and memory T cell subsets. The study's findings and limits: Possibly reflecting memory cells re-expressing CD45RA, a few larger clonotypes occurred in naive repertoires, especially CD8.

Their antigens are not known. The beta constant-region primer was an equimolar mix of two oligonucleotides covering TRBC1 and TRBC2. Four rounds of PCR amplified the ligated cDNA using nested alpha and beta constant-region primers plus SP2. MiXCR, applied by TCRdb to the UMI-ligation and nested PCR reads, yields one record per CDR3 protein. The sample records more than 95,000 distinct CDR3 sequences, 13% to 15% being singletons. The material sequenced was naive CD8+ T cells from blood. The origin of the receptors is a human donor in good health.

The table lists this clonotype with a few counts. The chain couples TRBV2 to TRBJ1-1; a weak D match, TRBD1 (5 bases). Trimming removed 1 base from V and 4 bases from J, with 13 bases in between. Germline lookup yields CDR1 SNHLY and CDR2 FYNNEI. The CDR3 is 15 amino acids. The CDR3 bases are TGTGCCAGCAGTGAAGAGTGGGGCATGGGCACTGAAGCTTTCTTT. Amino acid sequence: CASSEEWGMGTEAFF.

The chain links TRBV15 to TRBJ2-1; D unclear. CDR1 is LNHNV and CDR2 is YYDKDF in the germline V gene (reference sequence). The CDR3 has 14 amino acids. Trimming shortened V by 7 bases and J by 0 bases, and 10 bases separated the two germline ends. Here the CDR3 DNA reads TGTGCCACCAATCATGACCGCTCCTACAATGAGCAGTTCTTC. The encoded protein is CATNHDRSYNEQFF.

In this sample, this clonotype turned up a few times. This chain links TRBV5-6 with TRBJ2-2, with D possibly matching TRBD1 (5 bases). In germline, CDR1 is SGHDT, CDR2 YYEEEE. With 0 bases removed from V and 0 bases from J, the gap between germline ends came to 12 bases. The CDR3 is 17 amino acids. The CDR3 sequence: CASSLVQGLANTGELFF. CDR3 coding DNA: TGTGCCAGCAGCTTGGTGCAGGGATTAGCGAACACCGGGGAGCTGTTTTTT.

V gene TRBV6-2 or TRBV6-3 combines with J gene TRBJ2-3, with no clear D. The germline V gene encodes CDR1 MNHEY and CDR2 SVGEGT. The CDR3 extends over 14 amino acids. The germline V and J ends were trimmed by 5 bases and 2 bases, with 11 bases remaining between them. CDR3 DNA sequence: TGTGCCAGCAGTCACGACTCTAACACAGATACGCAGTATTTT. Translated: CASSHDSNTDTQYF.

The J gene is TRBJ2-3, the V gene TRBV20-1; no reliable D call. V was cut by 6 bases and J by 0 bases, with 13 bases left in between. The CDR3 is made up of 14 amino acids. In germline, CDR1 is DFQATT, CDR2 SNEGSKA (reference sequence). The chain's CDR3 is CSADGLVSTDTQYF. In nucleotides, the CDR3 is TGCAGTGCGGACGGTTTGGTTAGCACAGATACGCAGTATTTT.

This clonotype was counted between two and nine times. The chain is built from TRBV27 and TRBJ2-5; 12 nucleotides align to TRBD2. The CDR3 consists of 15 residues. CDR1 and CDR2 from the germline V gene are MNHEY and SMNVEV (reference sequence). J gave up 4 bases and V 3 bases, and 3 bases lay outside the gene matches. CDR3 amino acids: CASSFTSGRTETQYF. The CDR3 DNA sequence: TGTGCCAGCAGTTTTACTAGCGGGAGGACAGAGACCCAGTACTTC.

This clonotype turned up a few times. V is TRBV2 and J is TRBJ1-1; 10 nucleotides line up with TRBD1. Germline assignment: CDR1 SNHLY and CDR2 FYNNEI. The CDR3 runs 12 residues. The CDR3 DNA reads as TGTGCTTCCGGGACAGGGGACACTGAAGCTTTCTTT. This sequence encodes CASGTGDTEAFF.

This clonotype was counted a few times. CDR3 sequence: CASSHLLGETQYF. CDR3 sequence (DNA): TGCGCCAGCAGCCACCTCTTAGGGGAGACCCAGTACTTC. V and J are TRBV4-3 and TRBJ2-5; D uncertain. The V gene's germline CDR1 is LGHNA and CDR2 YSLEER. CDR3 size: 13 residues. With 3 bases removed from V and 5 bases from J, the gap between germline ends came to 10 bases.

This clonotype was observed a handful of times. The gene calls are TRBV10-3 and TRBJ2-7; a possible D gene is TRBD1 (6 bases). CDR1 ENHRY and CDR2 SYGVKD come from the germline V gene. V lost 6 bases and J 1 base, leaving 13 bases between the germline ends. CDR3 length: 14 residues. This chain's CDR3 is CAISPGDRSYEQYF. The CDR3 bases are TGTGCCATCAGCCCCGGAGACAGGTCCTACGAGCAGTACTTC.

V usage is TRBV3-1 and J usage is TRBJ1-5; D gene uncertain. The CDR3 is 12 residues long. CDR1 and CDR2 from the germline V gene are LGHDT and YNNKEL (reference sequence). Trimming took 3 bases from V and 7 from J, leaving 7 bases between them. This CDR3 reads CASSQAGQPQHF. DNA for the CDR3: TGTGCCAGCAGCCAGGCGGGGCAGCCCCAGCATTTT.

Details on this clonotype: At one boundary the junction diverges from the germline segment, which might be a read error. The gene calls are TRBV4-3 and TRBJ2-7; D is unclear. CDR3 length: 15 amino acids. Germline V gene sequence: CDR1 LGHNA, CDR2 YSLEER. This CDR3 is CASGQESVGSYEQYF. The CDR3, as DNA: TGCGCCAGCGGCCAAGAGAGTGTCGGATCCTACGAGCAGTACTTC.